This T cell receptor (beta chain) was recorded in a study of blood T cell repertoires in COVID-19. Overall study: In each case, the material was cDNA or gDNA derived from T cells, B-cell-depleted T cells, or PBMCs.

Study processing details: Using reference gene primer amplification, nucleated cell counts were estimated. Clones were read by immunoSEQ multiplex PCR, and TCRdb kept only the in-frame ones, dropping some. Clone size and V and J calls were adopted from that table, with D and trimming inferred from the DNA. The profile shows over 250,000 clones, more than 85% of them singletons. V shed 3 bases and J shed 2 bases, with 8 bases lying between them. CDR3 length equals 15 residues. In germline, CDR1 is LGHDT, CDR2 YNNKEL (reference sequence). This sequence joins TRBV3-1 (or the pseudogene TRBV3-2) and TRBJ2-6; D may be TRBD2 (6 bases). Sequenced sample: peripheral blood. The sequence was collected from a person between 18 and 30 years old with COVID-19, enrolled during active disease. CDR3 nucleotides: TGTGCCAGCAGCCATTCGGGGGCTGGGGCCAACGTCCTGACTTTC. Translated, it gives CASSHSGAGANVLTF.